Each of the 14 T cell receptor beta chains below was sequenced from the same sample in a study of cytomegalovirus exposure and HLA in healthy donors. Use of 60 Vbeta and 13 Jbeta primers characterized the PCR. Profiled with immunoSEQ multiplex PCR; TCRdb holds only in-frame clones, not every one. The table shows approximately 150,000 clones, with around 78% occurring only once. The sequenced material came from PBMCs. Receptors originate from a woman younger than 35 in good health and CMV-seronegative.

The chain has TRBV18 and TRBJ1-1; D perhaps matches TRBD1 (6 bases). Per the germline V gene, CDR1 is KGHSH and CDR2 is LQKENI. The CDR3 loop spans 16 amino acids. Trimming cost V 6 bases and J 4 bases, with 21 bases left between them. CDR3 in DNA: TGTGCCAGCTCTACAGAAGGAGCGGGGGCTGGCACTGAAGCTTTCTTT. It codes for CASSTEGAGAGTEAFF.

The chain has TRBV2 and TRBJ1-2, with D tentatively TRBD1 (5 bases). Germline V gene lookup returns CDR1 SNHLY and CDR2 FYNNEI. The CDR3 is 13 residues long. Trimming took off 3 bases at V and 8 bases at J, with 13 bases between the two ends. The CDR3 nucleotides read TGTGCCAGCAGTGAGGGGCAGGCGGAGGGCTACACCTTC. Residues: CASSEGQAEGYTF.

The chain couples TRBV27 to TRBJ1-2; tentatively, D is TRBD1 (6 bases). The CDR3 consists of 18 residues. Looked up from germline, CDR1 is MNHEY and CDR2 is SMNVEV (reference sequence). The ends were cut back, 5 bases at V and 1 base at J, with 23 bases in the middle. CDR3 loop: CASSPEPVRQERNYGYTF. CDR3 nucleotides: TGTGCCAGCAGTCCCGAACCCGTCCGACAGGAGCGTAACTATGGCTACACCTTC.

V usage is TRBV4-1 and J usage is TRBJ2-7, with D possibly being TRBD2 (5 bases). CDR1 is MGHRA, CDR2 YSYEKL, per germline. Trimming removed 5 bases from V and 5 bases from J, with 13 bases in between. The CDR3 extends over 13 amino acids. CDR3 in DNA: TGCGCCAGCAGCTCGGGATATAGGAACGAGCAGTACTTC. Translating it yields CASSSGYRNEQYF.

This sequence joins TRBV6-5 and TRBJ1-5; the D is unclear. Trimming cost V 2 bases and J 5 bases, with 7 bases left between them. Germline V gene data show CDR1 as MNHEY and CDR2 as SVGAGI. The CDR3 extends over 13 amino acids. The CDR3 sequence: CASSYARDQPQHF. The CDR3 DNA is TGTGCCAGCAGTTACGCGAGGGATCAGCCCCAGCATTTT.

The CDR3, as DNA: TGTGCCAGCAGCTTAGGGCTAGCGGGAGTGAATGGTGGGGAGACCCAGTACTTC. Amino acid sequence: CASSLGLAGVNGGETQYF. The rearrangement joins TRBV13 to TRBJ2-5; 10 bases fit TRBD2. This CDR3 contains 18 residues. The germline V gene encodes CDR1 PRHDT and CDR2 FYEKMQ (reference sequence). The V gene end was trimmed by 0 bases and the J gene end by 5 bases; junction bases not matched to a gene: 12.

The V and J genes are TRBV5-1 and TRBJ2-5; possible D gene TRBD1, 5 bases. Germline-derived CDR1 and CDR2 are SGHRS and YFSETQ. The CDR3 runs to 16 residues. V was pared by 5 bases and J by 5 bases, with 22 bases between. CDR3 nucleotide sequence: TGCGCCAGCAGTCTGGGGTTCCGCAGGGTAACCGAGACCCAGTACTTC. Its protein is CASSLGFRRVTETQYF.

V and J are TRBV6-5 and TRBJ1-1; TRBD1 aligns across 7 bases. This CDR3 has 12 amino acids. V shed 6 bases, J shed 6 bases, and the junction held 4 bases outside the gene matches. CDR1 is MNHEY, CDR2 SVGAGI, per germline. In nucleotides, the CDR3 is TGTGCCAGCAGACTCGGACAGGCTGAAGCTTTCTTT. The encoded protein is CASRLGQAEAFF.

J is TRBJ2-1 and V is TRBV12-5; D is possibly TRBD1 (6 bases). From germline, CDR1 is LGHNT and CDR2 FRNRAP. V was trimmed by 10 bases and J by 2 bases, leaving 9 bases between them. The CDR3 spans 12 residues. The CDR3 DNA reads TGTGCTACACAGGGAGCCTACAATGAGCAGTTCTTC. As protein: CATQGAYNEQFF.

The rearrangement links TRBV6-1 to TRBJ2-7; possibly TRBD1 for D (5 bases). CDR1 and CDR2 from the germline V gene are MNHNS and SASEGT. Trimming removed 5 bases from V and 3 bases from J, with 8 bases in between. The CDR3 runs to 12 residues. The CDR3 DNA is TGTGCCAGCAGTTCAGGGCTCTACGAGCAGTACTTC. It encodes CASSSGLYEQYF.

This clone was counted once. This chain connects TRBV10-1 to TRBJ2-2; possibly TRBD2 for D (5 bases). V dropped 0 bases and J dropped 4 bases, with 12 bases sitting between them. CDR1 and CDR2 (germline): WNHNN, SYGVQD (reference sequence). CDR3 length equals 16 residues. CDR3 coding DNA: TGCGCCAGCAGTGAGTCGAGGGAGTATATCACCGGGGAGCTGTTTTTT. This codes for CASSESREYITGELFF.

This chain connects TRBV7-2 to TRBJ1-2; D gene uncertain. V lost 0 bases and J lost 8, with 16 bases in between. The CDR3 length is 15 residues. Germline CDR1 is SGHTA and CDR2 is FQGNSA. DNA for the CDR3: TGTGCCAGCAGCTTAGCCTTGGGGAGTGGCAAGGGCTACACCTTC. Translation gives CASSLALGSGKGYTF.

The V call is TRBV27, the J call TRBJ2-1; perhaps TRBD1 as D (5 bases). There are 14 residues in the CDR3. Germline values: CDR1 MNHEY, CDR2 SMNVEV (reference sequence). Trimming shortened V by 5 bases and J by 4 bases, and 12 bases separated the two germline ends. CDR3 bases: TGTGCCAGCAGTATTAACAGGTTATACAATGAGCAGTTCTTC. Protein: CASSINRLYNEQFF.

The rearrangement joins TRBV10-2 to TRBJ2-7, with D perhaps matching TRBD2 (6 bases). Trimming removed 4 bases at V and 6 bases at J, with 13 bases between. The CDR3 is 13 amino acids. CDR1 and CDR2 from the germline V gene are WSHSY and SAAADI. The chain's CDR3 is CASSGLTSSEQYF. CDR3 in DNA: TGCGCCAGCAGTGGGTTGACTAGTTCCGAGCAGTACTTC.